A single sample gave rise to the 2 T cell receptor beta chains below, sequenced in a study of technical replicates of blood from a handful of donors. The table came from immunoSEQ multiplex PCR; TCRdb's copy has only in-frame clones and leaves some out. The sample yields approximately 82,000 clones, over 90% seen once. The sample was T cells isolated from PBMCs. Receptors originate from a human donor in good health.

The CDR3 spells CATTTGAMNTEAFF. CDR3 bases: TGTGCCACGACGACAGGGGCCATGAACACTGAAGCTTTCTTT. This chain links TRBV2 with TRBJ1-1, with 8 nucleotides matching TRBD1. CDR3 length equals 14 residues. Germline CDR1 reads SNHLY; CDR2 reads FYNNEI. Trimming at V came to 10 bases and at J to 0 bases, leaving 7 bases not matched to a gene.

The gene calls are TRBV4-2 and TRBJ1-1; TRBD1 might be the D (6 bases). CDR1 and CDR2 (germline): LGHNA, YNFKEQ. Trimming pared 2 bases from V and 5 bases from J, leaving 12 bases between. The CDR3 length is 14 residues. CDR3 sequence (DNA): TGTGCCAGCAGCCAAAGTACAGGGATGACTGAAGCTTTCTTT. Translation gives CASSQSTGMTEAFF.